The rows below give T cell receptor beta chains drawn from one sample of a study of graft-versus-host responses after intestinal transplantation. Assay used: immunoSEQ multiplex PCR; TCRdb lists only in-frame clones, some missing. Of about 37,000 clones listed, about nine tenths are singletons. This material consisted of ileum tissue, taken less than 210 days after intestinal transplant. The receptors were gathered from a human patient who received an intestinal transplant, so some T cells may come from the graft donor. Each CDR3 is given with its conserved first and last residue. Each record gives: V gene, J gene, D gene, CDR3 protein. D genes are given only for firm matches.

V gene: TRBV27
J gene: TRBJ2-7
D gene: -
CDR3 protein: CASSLRGYEQYF

V gene: TRBV6-1
J gene: TRBJ2-3
D gene: TRBD2
CDR3 protein: CASSARAGGPTDTQYF

V gene: TRBV4-2
J gene: TRBJ2-1
D gene: -
CDR3 protein: CASSQELRNYNEQFF

V gene: TRBV9
J gene: TRBJ2-1
D gene: TRBD2
CDR3 protein: CASSVEGGRRDEQFF

V gene: TRBV29-1
J gene: TRBJ2-1
D gene: TRBD2
CDR3 protein: CSTCWAPGTSGGAYEQFF

V gene: TRBV14
J gene: TRBJ2-1
D gene: -
CDR3 protein: CASSQYYNEQFF

V gene: TRBV5-4
J gene: TRBJ2-3
D gene: -
CDR3 protein: CASSFSTDTQYF

V gene: TRBV6-5
J gene: TRBJ1-4
D gene: -
CDR3 protein: CASSQTGLTNEKLFF

V gene: TRBV6-6
J gene: TRBJ2-1
D gene: -
CDR3 protein: CASSSLAGEQFF

V gene: TRBV6-5
J gene: TRBJ1-1
D gene: -
CDR3 protein: CASSYSIQGLNTEAFF

V gene: TRBV28
J gene: TRBJ1-5
D gene: -
CDR3 protein: CASTPGGDTNQPQHF

V gene: TRBV4-2
J gene: TRBJ1-2
D gene: -
CDR3 protein: CASSFVQGSYGYTF

V gene: TRBV14
J gene: TRBJ1-2
D gene: -
CDR3 protein: CASSQVSGRVNYGYTF

V gene: TRBV7-6
J gene: TRBJ2-3
D gene: TRBD2
CDR3 protein: CASSLTSALRTDTQYF

V gene: TRBV28
J gene: TRBJ1-3
D gene: -
CDR3 protein: CATARTLSGNTIYF

V gene: TRBV5-1
J gene: TRBJ2-2
D gene: -
CDR3 protein: CASSLGGNTGELFF

V gene: TRBV28
J gene: TRBJ2-5
D gene: TRBD2
CDR3 protein: CASSSTPGLAEETQYF

V gene: TRBV9
J gene: TRBJ2-3
D gene: TRBD2
CDR3 protein: CASSVEAGGPTDTQYF

V gene: TRBV7-9
J gene: TRBJ2-3
D gene: -
CDR3 protein: CASSLGSTDTQYF

V gene: TRBV7-8
J gene: TRBJ1-2
D gene: -
CDR3 protein: CASTPGGYGYTF

V gene: TRBV28
J gene: TRBJ1-1
D gene: -
CDR3 protein: CASSLLGEGDTEAFF

V gene: TRBV5-5
J gene: TRBJ2-1
D gene: TRBD2
CDR3 protein: CASSRLAGSYNEQFF

V gene: TRBV18
J gene: TRBJ2-1
D gene: -
CDR3 protein: CASSPGTASSYNEQFF

V gene: TRBV11-2
J gene: TRBJ2-7
D gene: TRBD2
CDR3 protein: CASSDGSGGLFSYEQYF

V gene: TRBV6-1
J gene: TRBJ1-1
D gene: -
CDR3 protein: CASSSPWAFF

V gene: TRBV5-1
J gene: TRBJ1-5
D gene: -
CDR3 protein: CASSLGTAHSNQPQHF

V gene: TRBV15
J gene: TRBJ2-7
D gene: TRBD1
CDR3 protein: CATSRGRGQDYEQYF

V gene: TRBV15
J gene: TRBJ1-4
D gene: TRBD1
CDR3 protein: CATSRATGQGYEKLFF

V gene: TRBV2
J gene: TRBJ2-5
D gene: TRBD2
CDR3 protein: CASKPGLAGASQETQYF

V gene: TRBV27
J gene: TRBJ1-5
D gene: -
CDR3 protein: CASKGTPGTPNQPQHF

V gene: TRBV27
J gene: TRBJ2-3
D gene: TRBD2
CDR3 protein: CASSSGLAIDTQYF

V gene: TRBV6-5
J gene: TRBJ2-5
D gene: TRBD1
CDR3 protein: CASSYADRLQETQYF

V gene: TRBV5-1
J gene: TRBJ2-5
D gene: -
CDR3 protein: CASSLVGETQYF